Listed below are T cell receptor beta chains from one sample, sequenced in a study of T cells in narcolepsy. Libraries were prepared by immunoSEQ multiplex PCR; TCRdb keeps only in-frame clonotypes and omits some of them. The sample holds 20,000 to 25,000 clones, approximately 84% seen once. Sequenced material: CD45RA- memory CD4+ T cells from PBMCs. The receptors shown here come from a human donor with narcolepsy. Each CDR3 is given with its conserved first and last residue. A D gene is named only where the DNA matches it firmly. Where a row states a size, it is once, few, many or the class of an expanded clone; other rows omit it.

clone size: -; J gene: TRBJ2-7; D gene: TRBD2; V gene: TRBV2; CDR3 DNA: TGTGCCAGCAAAAGGATTAGCGGGGAGGGCCGCGAGCAGTACTTC; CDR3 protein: CASKRISGEGREQYF
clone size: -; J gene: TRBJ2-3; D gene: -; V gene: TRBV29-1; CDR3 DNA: TGCAGCGTACCTTCGGGACAAAGCTTCACAGATACGCAGTATTTT; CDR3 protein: CSVPSGQSFTDTQYF
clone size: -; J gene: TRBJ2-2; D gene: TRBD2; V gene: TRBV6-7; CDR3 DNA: TGTGCCAGCAGTTCTTCCTCTAGCGGGAAGAACACCGGGGAGCTGTTTTTT; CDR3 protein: CASSSSSSGKNTGELFF
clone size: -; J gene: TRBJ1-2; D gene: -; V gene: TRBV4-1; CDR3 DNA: TGCGCCAGCAGCCAAACACCGGATATTGTTTATGGCTACACCTTC; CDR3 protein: CASSQTPDIVYGYTF
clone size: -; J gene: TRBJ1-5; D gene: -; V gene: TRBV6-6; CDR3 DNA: TGTGCCAGCAGTTACACGAGGGGATTAAATCAGCCCCAGCATTTT; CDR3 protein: CASSYTRGLNQPQHF
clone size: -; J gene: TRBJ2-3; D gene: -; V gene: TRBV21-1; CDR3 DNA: TGTGCCAGCATGCAGGTCCTATGGATCACAGATACGCAGTATTTT; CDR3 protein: CASMQVLWITDTQYF
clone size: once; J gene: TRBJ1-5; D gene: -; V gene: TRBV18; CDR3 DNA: TGTGCCAGCTCACCAGGGCCAGGACCCCAGCATTTT; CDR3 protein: CASSPGPGPQHF
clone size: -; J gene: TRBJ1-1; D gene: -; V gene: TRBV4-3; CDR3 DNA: TGCGCCAGCAGCCAAGCCAGCGGGGGCACTGAAGCTTTCTTT; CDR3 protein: CASSQASGGTEAFF
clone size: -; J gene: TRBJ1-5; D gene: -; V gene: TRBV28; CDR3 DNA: TGTGCCAGCAGTTTACAGTCTGACAGTCAGCCCCAGCATTTT; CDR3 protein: CASSLQSDSQPQHF
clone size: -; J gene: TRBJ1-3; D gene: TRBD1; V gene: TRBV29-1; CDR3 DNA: TGCAGCGTTAGGACAGGACAGAGCTCTGGAAACACCATATATTTT; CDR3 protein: CSVRTGQSSGNTIYF
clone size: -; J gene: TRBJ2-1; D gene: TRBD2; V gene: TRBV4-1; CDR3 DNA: TGCGCCAGCAGCCAAGAAGGGACTAGGGACAATGAGCAGTTCTTC; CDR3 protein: CASSQEGTRDNEQFF
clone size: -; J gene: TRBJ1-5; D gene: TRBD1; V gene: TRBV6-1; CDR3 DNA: TGTGCCAGCTACCGGGACAGGGGACAGCGACAGCCCCAGCATTTT; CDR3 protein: CASYRDRGQRQPQHF
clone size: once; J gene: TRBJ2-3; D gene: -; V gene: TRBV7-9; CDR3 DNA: TGTGCCAGCAGCTTAGGCGGTCTTAGCACAGATACGCAGTATTTT; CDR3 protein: CASSLGGLSTDTQYF
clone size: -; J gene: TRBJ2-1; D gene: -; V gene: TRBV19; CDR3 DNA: TGTGCCAGTAGCCCAAGACACTCATCCGGACGGAGCTCCTACAATGAGCAGTTCTTC; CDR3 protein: CASSPRHSSGRSSYNEQFF